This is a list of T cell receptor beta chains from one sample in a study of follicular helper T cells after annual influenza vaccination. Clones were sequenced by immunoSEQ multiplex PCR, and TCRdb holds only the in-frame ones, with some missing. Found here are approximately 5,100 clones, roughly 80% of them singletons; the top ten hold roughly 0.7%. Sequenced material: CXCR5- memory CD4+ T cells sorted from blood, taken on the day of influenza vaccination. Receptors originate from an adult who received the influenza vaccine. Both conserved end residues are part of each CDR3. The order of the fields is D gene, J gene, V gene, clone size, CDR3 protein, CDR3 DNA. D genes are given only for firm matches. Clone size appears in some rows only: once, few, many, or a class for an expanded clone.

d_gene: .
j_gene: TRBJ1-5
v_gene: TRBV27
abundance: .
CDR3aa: CASSKPGQPQHF
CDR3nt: TGTGCCAGCAGTAAGCCGGGGCAGCCCCAGCATTTT

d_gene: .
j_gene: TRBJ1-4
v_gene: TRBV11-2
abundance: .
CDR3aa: CASSSRASNEKLFF
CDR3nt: TGTGCCAGCAGCTCCAGGGCCAGTAATGAAAAACTGTTTTTT

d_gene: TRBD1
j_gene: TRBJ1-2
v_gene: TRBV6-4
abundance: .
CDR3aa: CASSDRGGARNGYTF
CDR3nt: TGTGCCAGCAGTGATCGAGGGGGCGCGAGGAATGGCTACACCTTC

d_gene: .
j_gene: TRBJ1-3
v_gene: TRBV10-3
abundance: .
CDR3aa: CAINGGGNTIYF
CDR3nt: TGTGCCATCAACGGTGGAGGAAACACCATATATTTT

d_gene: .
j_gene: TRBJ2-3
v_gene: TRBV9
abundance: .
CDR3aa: CASSVGQRADTQYF
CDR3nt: TGTGCCAGCAGCGTAGGCCAACGCGCAGATACGCAGTATTTT

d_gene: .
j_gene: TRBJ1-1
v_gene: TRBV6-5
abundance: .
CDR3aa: CASSYSRGAEAFF
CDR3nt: TGTGCCAGCAGTTATTCCAGGGGAGCTGAAGCTTTCTTT

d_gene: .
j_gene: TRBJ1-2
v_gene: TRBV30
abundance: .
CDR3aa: CAYAPGGMRYTF
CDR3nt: TGTGCCTACGCCCCCGGGGGGATGCGCTACACCTTC

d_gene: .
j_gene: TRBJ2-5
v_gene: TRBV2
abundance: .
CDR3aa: CATKARGLGGETQYF
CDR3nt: TGTGCCACCAAAGCAAGGGGTTTGGGCGGAGAGACCCAGTACTTC

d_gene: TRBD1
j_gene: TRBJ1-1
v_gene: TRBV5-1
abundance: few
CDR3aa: CASSPQGGGTEAFF
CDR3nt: TGCGCCAGCAGCCCGCAGGGGGGGGGAACTGAAGCTTTCTTT

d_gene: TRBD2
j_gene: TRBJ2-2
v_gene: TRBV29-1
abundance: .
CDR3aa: CSVGSGKNTGELFF
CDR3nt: TGCAGCGTTGGTAGCGGGAAGAACACCGGGGAGCTGTTTTTT

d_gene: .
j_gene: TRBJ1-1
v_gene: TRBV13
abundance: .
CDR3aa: CASSVQRGNTEAFF
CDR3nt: TGTGCCAGCAGCGTACAGAGAGGGAACACTGAAGCTTTCTTT

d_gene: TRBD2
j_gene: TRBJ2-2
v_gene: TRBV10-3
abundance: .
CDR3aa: CATGSGETGELFF
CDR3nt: TGTGCCACAGGGAGCGGGGAGACCGGGGAGCTGTTTTTT

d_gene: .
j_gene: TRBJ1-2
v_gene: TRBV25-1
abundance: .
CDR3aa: CASSGLNRAYGYTF
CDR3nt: TGTGCCAGCAGCGGCCTGAACAGGGCCTATGGCTACACCTTC

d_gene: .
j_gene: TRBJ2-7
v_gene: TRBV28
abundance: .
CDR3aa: CASSTQGAQYF
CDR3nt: TGTGCCAGCAGTACACAGGGCGCGCAGTACTTC

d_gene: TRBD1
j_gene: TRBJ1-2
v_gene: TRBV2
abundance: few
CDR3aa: CASSTTGDYGYTF
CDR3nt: TGTGCCAGCAGTACGACAGGGGACTATGGCTACACCTTC

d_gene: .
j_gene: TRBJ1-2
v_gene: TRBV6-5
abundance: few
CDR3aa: CASRKTGGYTF
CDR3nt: TGTGCCAGCAGGAAAACAGGTGGCTACACCTTC

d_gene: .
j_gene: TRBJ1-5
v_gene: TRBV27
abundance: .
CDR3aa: CASRRQAPQHF
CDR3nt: TGTGCCAGCAGAAGACAGGCGCCCCAGCATTTT

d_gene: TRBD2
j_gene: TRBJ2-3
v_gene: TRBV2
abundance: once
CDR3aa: CASRGTSGRGMRTDTQYF
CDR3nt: TGTGCCAGCAGAGGGACTAGCGGGAGAGGGATGCGAACAGATACGCAGTATTTT

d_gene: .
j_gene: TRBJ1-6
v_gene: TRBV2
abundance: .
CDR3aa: CASSGSWAGDSPLHF
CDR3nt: TGTGCCAGCAGTGGATCCTGGGCTGGAGATTCACCCCTCCACTTT

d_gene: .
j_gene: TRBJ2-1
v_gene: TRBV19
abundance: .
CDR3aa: CASSIDGSAGTSYNEQFF
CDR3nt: TGTGCCAGTAGTATAGATGGCTCGGCGGGAACCTCCTACAATGAGCAGTTCTTC

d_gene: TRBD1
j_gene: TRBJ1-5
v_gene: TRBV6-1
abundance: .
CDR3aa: CASRDRVNQPQHF
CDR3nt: TGTGCCAGCAGGGACAGGGTTAATCAGCCCCAGCATTTT

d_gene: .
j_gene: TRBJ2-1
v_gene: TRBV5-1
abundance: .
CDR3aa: CASSLQGEAEQFF
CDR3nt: TGCGCCAGCAGCTTGCAGGGGGAGGCTGAGCAGTTCTTC

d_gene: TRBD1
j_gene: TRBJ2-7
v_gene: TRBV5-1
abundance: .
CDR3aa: CASSLLGTGVYEQYF
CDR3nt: TGCGCCAGCAGCTTACTGGGGACAGGGGTCTACGAGCAGTACTTC

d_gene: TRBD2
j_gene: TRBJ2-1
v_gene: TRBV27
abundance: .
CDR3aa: CASRPSGRGNEQFF
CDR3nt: TGTGCCAGCAGGCCCAGCGGGAGGGGCAATGAGCAGTTCTTC

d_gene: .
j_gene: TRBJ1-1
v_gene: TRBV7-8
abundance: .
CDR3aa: CASSFVGGDTEAFF
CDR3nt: TGTGCCAGCAGCTTCGTTGGGGGAGACACTGAAGCTTTCTTT

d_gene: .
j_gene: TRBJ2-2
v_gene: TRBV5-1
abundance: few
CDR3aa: CASSIGSTGELFF
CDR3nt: TGCGCCAGCAGCATCGGGTCTACCGGGGAGCTGTTTTTT

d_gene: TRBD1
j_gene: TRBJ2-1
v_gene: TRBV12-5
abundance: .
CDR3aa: CASGLDRGNEQFF
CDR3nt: TGTGCTAGTGGTTTGGACAGGGGGAATGAGCAGTTCTTC

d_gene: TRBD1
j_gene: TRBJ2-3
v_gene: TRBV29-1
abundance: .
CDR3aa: CSGGTAQGDTQYF
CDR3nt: TGCAGCGGTGGGACAGCCCAGGGAGATACGCAGTATTTT

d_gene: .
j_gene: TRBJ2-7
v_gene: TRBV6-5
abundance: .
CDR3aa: CASSRGGDEQYF
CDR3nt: TGTGCCAGCAGCCGCGGAGGAGACGAGCAGTACTTC

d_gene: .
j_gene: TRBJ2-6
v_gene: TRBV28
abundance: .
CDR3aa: CARASGANVLTF
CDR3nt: TGTGCCCGGGCCTCTGGGGCCAACGTCCTGACTTTC

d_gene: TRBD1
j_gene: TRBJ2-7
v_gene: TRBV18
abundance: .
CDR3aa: CASSPPGQGSFEQYF
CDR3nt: TGTGCCAGCTCACCCCCGGGACAGGGAAGTTTCGAGCAGTACTTC

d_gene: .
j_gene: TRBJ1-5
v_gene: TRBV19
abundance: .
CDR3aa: CASSKAVNNQPQHF
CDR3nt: TGTGCCAGTAGTAAGGCAGTGAATAATCAGCCCCAGCATTTT

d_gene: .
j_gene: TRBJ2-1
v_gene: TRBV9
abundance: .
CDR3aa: CASSRRDGGEQFF
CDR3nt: TGTGCCAGCAGCCGAAGGGATGGGGGTGAGCAGTTCTTC

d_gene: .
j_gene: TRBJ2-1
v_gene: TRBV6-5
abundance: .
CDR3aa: CASSRGEEQFF
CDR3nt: TGTGCCAGCAGCCGAGGTGAGGAGCAGTTCTTC

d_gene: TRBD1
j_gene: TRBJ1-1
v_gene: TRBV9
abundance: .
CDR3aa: CASSTPESDRGNTEAFF
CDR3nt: TGTGCCAGCAGCACCCCGGAGTCCGACAGGGGGAACACTGAAGCTTTCTTT

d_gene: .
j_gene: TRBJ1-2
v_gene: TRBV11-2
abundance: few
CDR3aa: CASSPQGNGYTF
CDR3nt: TGTGCCAGCAGCCCGCAGGGGAATGGCTACACCTTC

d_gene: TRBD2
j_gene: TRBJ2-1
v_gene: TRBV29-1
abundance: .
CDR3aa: CSGRLAGVVEQFF
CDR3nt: TGCAGCGGAAGACTAGCGGGAGTGGTTGAGCAGTTCTTC

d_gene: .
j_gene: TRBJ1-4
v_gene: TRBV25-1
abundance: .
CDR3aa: CASSEAGNTNEKLFF
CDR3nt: TGTGCCAGCTCGGAAGCAGGGAACACTAATGAAAAACTGTTTTTT

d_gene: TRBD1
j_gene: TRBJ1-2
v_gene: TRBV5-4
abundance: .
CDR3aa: CASSPYGQGNYGYTF
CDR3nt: TGTGCCAGCAGCCCCTACGGACAGGGGAACTATGGCTACACCTTC

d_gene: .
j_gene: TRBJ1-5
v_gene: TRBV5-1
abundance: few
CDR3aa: CASSFGENQPQHF
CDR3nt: TGCGCCAGCAGCTTCGGGGAAAATCAGCCCCAGCATTTT

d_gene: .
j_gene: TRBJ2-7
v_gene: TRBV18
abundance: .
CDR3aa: CASSPADSREQYF
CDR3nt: TGTGCCAGCTCACCAGCAGACAGTCGGGAGCAGTACTTC

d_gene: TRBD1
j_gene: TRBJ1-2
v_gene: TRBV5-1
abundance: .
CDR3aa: CASSMGDRPYYGYTF
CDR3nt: TGCGCCAGCAGCATGGGGGACAGGCCCTACTATGGCTACACCTTC

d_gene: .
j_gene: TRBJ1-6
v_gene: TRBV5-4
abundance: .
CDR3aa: CASSSDSFHSPLHF
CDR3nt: TGTGCCAGCAGCTCGGACAGTTTCCATTCACCCCTCCACTTT

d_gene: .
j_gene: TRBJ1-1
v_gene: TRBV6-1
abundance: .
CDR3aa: CASSRSEEAFF
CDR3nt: TGTGCCAGCAGTCGGTCGGAGGAAGCTTTCTTT